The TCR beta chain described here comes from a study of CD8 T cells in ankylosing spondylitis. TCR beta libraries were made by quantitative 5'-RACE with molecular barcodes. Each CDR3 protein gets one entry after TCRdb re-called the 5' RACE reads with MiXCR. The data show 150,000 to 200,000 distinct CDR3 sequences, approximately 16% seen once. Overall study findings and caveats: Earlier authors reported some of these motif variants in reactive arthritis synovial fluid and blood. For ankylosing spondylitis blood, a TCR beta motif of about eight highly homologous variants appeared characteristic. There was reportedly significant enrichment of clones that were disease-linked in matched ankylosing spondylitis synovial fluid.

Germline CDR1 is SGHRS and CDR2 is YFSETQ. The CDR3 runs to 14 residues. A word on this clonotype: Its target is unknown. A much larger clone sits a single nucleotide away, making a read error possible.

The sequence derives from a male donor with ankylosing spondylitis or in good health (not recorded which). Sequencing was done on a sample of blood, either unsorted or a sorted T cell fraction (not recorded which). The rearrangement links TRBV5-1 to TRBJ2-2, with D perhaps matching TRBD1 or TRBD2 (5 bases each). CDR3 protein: CASSGGDGTGEMFF. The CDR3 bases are TGCGCCAGCAGCGGGGGAGACGGAACCGGGGAGATGTTTTTT.